Presented here are 8 T cell receptor beta chains from one specimen sequenced in a study of CD8 T cells in Susac syndrome. After extraction with the RNeasy kit, roughly 0.45 to 1 ug of the RNA was reverse transcribed using random hexamers. Each CDR3 protein is one row after TCRdb ran MiXCR on the immunoSEQ multiplex PCR reads. Among 160,000 or so distinct CDR3 sequences, around 95% were seen once, and the ten largest hold 0.2% to 0.25%. The sample was CD8+ T cells from PBMCs. The source is a human donor with multiple sclerosis.

This chain uses TRBV4-3 with TRBJ2-5; D remains ambiguous. Germline V gene sequence: CDR1 LGHNA, CDR2 YSLEER. The CDR3 runs 15 residues. Trimming left V 0 bases short and J 7 bases short, with 15 bases between. The CDR3 DNA reads as TGCGCCAGCAGCCAAGATCTGAAAGGGTCTGGGACCCAGTACTTC. Translated: CASSQDLKGSGTQYF.

The chain combines TRBV20-1 with TRBJ2-1; a possible D gene is TRBD1 (6 bases). Trimming removed 5 bases from V and 2 bases from J, with 13 bases in between. Germline-derived CDR1 and CDR2 are DFQATT and SNEGSKA (reference sequence). The CDR3 totals 14 residues. The CDR3 DNA is TGCAGTGCTGGTCGACAGGCCCCCTACAATGAGCAGTTCTTC. It encodes CSAGRQAPYNEQFF.

The chain uses TRBV27 and TRBJ1-1; 7 nucleotides align to TRBD1. This CDR3 is 15 amino acids long. The junction had 9 bases not matched to a gene; V was cut back by 4 bases and J by 4 bases. From germline, CDR1 is MNHEY and CDR2 SMNVEV (reference sequence). The CDR3 DNA reads as TGTGCCAGCAGTTCCCGAGGGGGCGGGAGCACTGAAGCTTTCTTT. Its translation: CASSSRGGGSTEAFF.

This chain links TRBV7-9 with TRBJ2-5; D is unclear. The CDR3 runs 12 residues. CDR1 is SEHNR and CDR2 is FQNEAQ in the germline V gene (reference sequence). V was clipped by 1 base and J by 5 bases, with 5 bases between them. The DNA for the CDR3 is TGTGCCAGCAGCTTAGGTGTGGAGACCCAGTACTTC. Its translation is CASSLGVETQYF.

This clonotype occurred a few times. The V call is TRBV18, the J call TRBJ2-1; no clear D. Germline CDR1 KGHSH, CDR2 LQKENI. Trimming pared 3 bases from V and 8 bases from J, leaving 8 bases between. CDR3 length: 12 residues. CDR3 nucleotide sequence: TGTGCCAGCTCACCCTCTGGCGATGAGCAGTTCTTC. Translated, it gives CASSPSGDEQFF.

V usage is TRBV13 and J usage is TRBJ1-4; a weak D match, TRBD1 (6 bases). Germline lookup yields CDR1 PRHDT and CDR2 FYEKMQ (reference sequence). The V and J ends lost 6 bases and 8 bases respectively, with 13 bases between them. CDR3 length: 13 residues. The CDR3 nucleotides read TGTGCCAGCAGGTTCACCCAGGGGGAAAAACTGTTTTTT. Translated, it gives CASRFTQGEKLFF.

V usage is TRBV29-1 and J usage is TRBJ2-7, with a possible D match to TRBD2 (6 bases). The germline V gene encodes CDR1 SQVTM and CDR2 ANQGSEA. V lost 6 bases to trimming and J lost 2 bases, with 26 bases between them. The length of the CDR3 is 17 residues. Written as DNA, the CDR3 is TGCAGCGTGGACTACCCCTCCCGAAACAGGACTCCCTACGAGCAGTACTTC. It codes for CSVDYPSRNRTPYEQYF.

The chain links TRBV27 to TRBJ1-2; D perhaps matches TRBD1 (6 bases). The CDR3 is made up of 15 amino acids. The V end was cut by 5 bases, the J end by 6 bases, with 19 bases between. Germline V gene sequence: CDR1 MNHEY, CDR2 SMNVEV (reference sequence). DNA for the CDR3: TGTGCCAGCAGTACGGCGACAGGCGGATACAATGGCTACACCTTC. Translating gives CASSTATGGYNGYTF.